The 21 T cell receptor beta chains presented below share a single source sample, sequenced in a study of blood T cell repertoires in COVID-19. Only in-frame clones appear in the TCRdb table, and some are missing; sequencing was by immunoSEQ multiplex PCR. The sample holds some 300,000 clones, roughly 91% seen once. The material sequenced was PBMCs or T cells enriched from blood (not recorded which). The receptors stem from a woman aged 60 to 75 in a cohort exposed to, infected with or recovered from COVID-19 (not recorded which).

This chain joins TRBV7-6 and TRBJ2-2; 11 bases fit TRBD2. This CDR3 has 18 residues. With 0 bases clipped from V and 2 bases from J, the junction kept 5 bases outside the gene matches. CDR1 is SGHVS and CDR2 is FNYEAQ in the germline V gene. CDR3 DNA sequence: TGTGCCAGCAGCTTAGCATTTGGACTAGCGGGCAACACCGGGGAGCTGTTTTTT. Its protein product is CASSLAFGLAGNTGELFF.

The J gene is TRBJ2-1, the V gene TRBV3-1 (or the pseudogene TRBV3-2); D perhaps matches TRBD2 (6 bases). With 3 bases removed from V and 0 bases from J, the gap between germline ends came to 12 bases. In germline, CDR1 is LGHDT, CDR2 YNNKEL (reference sequence). This CDR3 has 16 amino acids. The CDR3 protein is CASSQLSGSSYNEQFF. CDR3 nucleotides: TGTGCCAGCAGCCAGCTTAGCGGTAGCTCCTACAATGAGCAGTTCTTC.

The gene calls are TRBV10-1 and TRBJ1-1; D unclear. Trimming stripped 0 bases from V and 0 bases from J, with 5 bases between. Germline V lookup: CDR1 WNHNN, CDR2 SYGVQD (reference sequence). CDR3 length: 14 amino acids. The CDR3 DNA sequence: TGCGCCAGCAGTGAGTCGTACATGAACACTGAAGCTTTCTTT. This gives the protein CASSESYMNTEAFF.

The chain employs TRBV2 and TRBJ1-5; TRBD1 matches 7 bases. The junction had 8 bases not matched to a gene; V was cut back by 2 bases and J by 4 bases. This CDR3 has 16 residues. The germline gives CDR1 SNHLY, CDR2 FYNNEI. The CDR3 spells CASSEPQTGNNQPQHF. CDR3 in DNA: TGTGCCAGCAGTGAACCTCAGACAGGGAATAATCAGCCCCAGCATTTT.

The V gene is TRBV28, the J gene TRBJ2-5, with TRBD2 as a possible D gene (7 bases). Deletions cut 2 bases from V and 5 bases from J, with 15 bases between. CDR3 length: 15 amino acids. CDR1 and CDR2 (germline): MDHEN, SYDVKM. In DNA, the CDR3 is TGTGCCAGCAGTTTAAGAGGGGGGGGGTTGGAGACCCAGTACTTC. It encodes CASSLRGGGLETQYF.

The chain's CDR3 is CATAGTGGQPQHF. The CDR3 nucleotides are TGTGCCACCGCCGGGACAGGTGGTCAGCCCCAGCATTTT. The V and J genes are TRBV24-1 and TRBJ1-5, with 8 bases matching TRBD1. The CDR3 length is 13 residues. Losses at the gene ends were 9 bases for V and 6 bases for J; bases not matched to a gene: 6. Germline assignment: CDR1 KGHDR and CDR2 SFDVKD.

This sequence joins TRBV27 and TRBJ1-2; 10 nucleotides align to TRBD1. The CDR3 covers 14 residues. V gave up 5 bases and J gave up 7 bases; unmatched junction bases: 7. The V gene's germline CDR1 is MNHEY and CDR2 SMNVEV (reference sequence). The CDR3 spells CASSPTGGASGYTF. CDR3 bases: TGTGCCAGCAGTCCGACAGGGGGCGCGAGTGGCTACACCTTC.

J is TRBJ2-7 and V is TRBV30; 8 bases match TRBD2. The CDR3 is 14 residues long. V trimming: 0 bases; J trimming: 8 bases; junction bases outside the gene matches: 9. Germline V gene lookup returns CDR1 GTSNPN and CDR2 SVGIG (reference sequence). CDR3 bases: TGTGCCTGGAGTGTAGGTAGCGGGGCCGTGAAGCAGTACTTC. This codes for CAWSVGSGAVKQYF.

The chain employs TRBV7-9 and TRBJ2-2, with D uncertain. With 2 bases removed from V and 1 base from J, the gap between germline ends came to 5 bases. Germline V gene sequence: CDR1 SEHNR, CDR2 FQNEAQ (reference sequence). The CDR3 spans 14 residues. The CDR3 loop reads CASSLMRNTGELFF. The CDR3 DNA is TGTGCCAGCAGCTTAATGCGGAACACCGGGGAGCTGTTTTTT.

This sequence joins TRBV5-1 and TRBJ1-4; the D is unclear. The germline CDR1 and CDR2 sequences are SGHRS and YFSETQ. The CDR3 covers 15 residues. The V end was cut by 2 bases, the J end by 6 bases, with 14 bases between. The CDR3 reads CASSFLGSQDEKLFF. Written as DNA, the CDR3 is TGCGCCAGCAGCTTCCTCGGGTCACAAGATGAAAAACTGTTTTTT. The complete variable domain, with remaining parts taken from reference TRBV5-1 and TRBJ1-4, reads KAGVTQTPRYLIKTRGQQVTLSCSPISGHRSVSWYQQTPGQGLQFLFEYFSETQRNKGNFPGRFSGRQFSNSRSEMNVSTLELGDSALYLCASSFLGSQDEKLFFGSGTQLSVL.

In this sample, this clone turned up a few times. J is TRBJ1-4 and V is TRBV12-3 or TRBV12-4; D uncertain. The length of the CDR3 is 12 residues. Trimming shortened V by 6 bases and J by 8 bases, and 10 bases separated the two germline ends. CDR3 protein: CASRAWPEKLFF. The DNA of the CDR3 is TGTGCCAGCAGGGCCTGGCCAGAAAAACTGTTTTTT.

The rearrangement links TRBV18 to TRBJ2-3; 9 bases align to TRBD1. V was clipped by 3 bases and J by 2 bases; unmatched bases: 3. CDR1 KGHSH and CDR2 LQKENI come from the germline V gene. The CDR3 extends over 15 amino acids. The CDR3 bases are TGTGCCAGCTCACCCGGGACAGGGACCACAGATACGCAGTATTTT. Translation: CASSPGTGTTDTQYF.

This clone was picked up one time. The chain carries TRBV27 and TRBJ2-2, with D possibly matching TRBD2 (6 bases). The CDR3 extends over 18 amino acids. V gave up 2 bases and J gave up 0 bases, with 16 bases separating them. Looked up from germline, CDR1 is MNHEY and CDR2 is SMNVEV (reference sequence). The CDR3 region has the DNA TGTGCCAGCAGTTTAAAGGGCGGGAAAGGATCGAACACCGGGGAGCTGTTTTTT. Protein: CASSLKGGKGSNTGELFF.

The chain uses TRBV5-1 and TRBJ2-4; a weak D match, TRBD1 (5 bases). CDR1 and CDR2 from the germline V gene are SGHRS and YFSETQ. Trimming stripped 5 bases from V and 8 bases from J, with 14 bases between. This CDR3 region has 13 residues. The DNA for the CDR3 is TGCGCCAGCAGAGAAGGGGTGAAGGACATTCAGTACTTC. Translating it yields CASREGVKDIQYF.

The V gene is TRBV29-1, the J gene TRBJ1-2; D is perhaps TRBD1 (6 bases). Per germline, CDR1 SQVTM and CDR2 ANQGSEA. The CDR3 has 12 amino acids. V was trimmed by 4 bases and J by 8 bases, leaving 14 bases between them. CDR3 sequence reads: CSVGAGAQGYTF. The CDR3 DNA follows: TGCAGCGTTGGGGCAGGGGCCCAAGGCTACACCTTC. The full variable domain, with the rest looked up from reference TRBV29-1 and TRBJ1-2, is SAVISQKPSRDICQRGTSLTIQCQVDSQVTMMFWYRQQPGQSLTLIATANQGSEATYESGFVIDKFPISRPNLTFSTLTVSNMSPEDSSIYLCSVGAGAQGYTFGSGTRLTVV.

This chain uses TRBV7-3 with TRBJ2-3; D is perhaps TRBD1 (5 bases). CDR3 size: 14 residues. Germline V gene sequence: CDR1 SGHTA, CDR2 FQGTGA. Deletions cut 1 base from V and 5 bases from J, with 10 bases between. Here the CDR3 reads CASSLRGYQDTQYF. CDR3 coding DNA: TGTGCCAGCAGCTTAAGGGGCTACCAAGATACGCAGTATTTT.

The table lists this clone with a count of one. The chain links TRBV30 to TRBJ1-2; D gene uncertain. This CDR3 is built from 17 residues. Germline CDR1 and CDR2: GTSNPN and SVGIG (reference sequence). V was pared by 0 bases and J by 0 bases, with 17 bases between. The CDR3 DNA sequence: TGTGCCTGGAGTGTATATGTCCCTGTCCGTGCTAACTATGGCTACACCTTC. Its protein is CAWSVYVPVRANYGYTF.

The table lists this clone with a count of one. The CDR3 loop is CATSDSRGFSTEAFF. CDR3 bases: TGTGCCACCAGTGATTCCAGGGGGTTTAGCACTGAAGCTTTCTTT. This chain uses TRBV24-1 with TRBJ1-1, with 7 bases aligning to TRBD1. The germline V gene has CDR1 KGHDR and CDR2 SFDVKD. Trimming cost V 2 bases and J 4 bases; bases outside gene matches: 6. The CDR3 covers 15 residues.

This clone was recorded only once. The CDR3 DNA reads TGCAGTGCTAGTCGAGAGTTAGAGCAGTTCTTC. It is translated as CSASRELEQFF. The gene calls are TRBV20-1 and TRBJ2-1, with no clear D. Germline loops: CDR1 DFQATT, CDR2 SNEGSKA (reference sequence). The length of the CDR3 is 11 residues. V was shortened by 3 bases and J by 10 bases, with 10 bases between the two germline ends.

The count of this clone is one. V and J are TRBV6-5 and TRBJ2-2; 8 bases are shared with TRBD2. There are 16 residues in the CDR3. V shed 2 bases and J 6 bases; nucleotides not matched to a gene: 8. The V gene's germline CDR1 is MNHEY and CDR2 SVGAGI. Here the CDR3 DNA reads TGTGCCAGCAGTTACCTGAGCGGGAGATCCTCCGGGGAGCTGTTTTTT. It translates to CASSYLSGRSSGELFF.

This chain connects TRBV27 to TRBJ2-1; D unresolved. V shed 4 bases and J shed 5 bases, with 15 bases lying between them. CDR1 MNHEY and CDR2 SMNVEV come from the germline V gene (reference sequence). This CDR3 is built from 15 residues. The CDR3 region is CASSSWQIQNNEQFF. Here the CDR3 DNA reads TGTGCCAGCAGTTCGTGGCAGATACAGAACAATGAGCAGTTCTTC.